This is a list of T cell receptor beta chains from one sample in a study of T cell changes during pregnancy in multiple sclerosis. Assay used: immunoSEQ multiplex PCR; TCRdb lists only in-frame clones, some missing. Here the sample spans some 45,000 clones, 87% being singletons. Source: CD4+ T cells from peripheral blood mononuclear cells, taken after pregnancy. The receptors were sampled from a female donor with multiple sclerosis, enrolled in a pregnancy study. Both conserved end residues are part of each CDR3. D genes are given only for firm matches. Rows may omit the clone size; those that give it use once, few, many or a size class.

D: TRBD2
V: TRBV5-4
J: TRBJ2-1
size: -
DNA: TGTGCCAGCACCCTTGGCGGTAGCGGGGCCTCGGGGGGGAATGAGCAGTTCTTC
CDR3: CASTLGGSGASGGNEQFF

D: TRBD2
V: TRBV10-3
J: TRBJ2-2
size: -
DNA: TGTGCCATCAGGTCGACTAGCGGGGGGGCCAGCACCGGGGAGCTGTTTTTT
CDR3: CAIRSTSGGASTGELFF

D: TRBD1
V: TRBV5-4
J: TRBJ1-1
size: -
DNA: TGTGCCAGCAGTTCCGGGACAGGAGGAACCAACTATAACACTGAAGCTTTCTTT
CDR3: CASSSGTGGTNYNTEAFF

D: -
V: TRBV5-4
J: TRBJ1-3
size: -
DNA: TGTGCCAGCAGCCGACAGGGAAACACCATATATTTT
CDR3: CASSRQGNTIYF

D: -
V: TRBV9
J: TRBJ1-1
size: -
DNA: TGTGCCAGCAGCGTGACAGTGAACACTGAAGCTTTCTTT
CDR3: CASSVTVNTEAFF

D: -
V: TRBV4-2
J: TRBJ1-2
size: once
DNA: TGTGCCAGCTCTTTTCTGACAGGAGGCAGTAACTATGGCTACACCTTC
CDR3: CASSFLTGGSNYGYTF

D: -
V: TRBV30
J: TRBJ1-1
size: -
DNA: TGTGCCTGGAGTCCCCGTATCAGCGGAGCTTTCTTT
CDR3: CAWSPRISGAFF

D: TRBD2
V: TRBV5-4
J: TRBJ2-3
size: -
DNA: TGTGCCAGCAGCTCGGGGGGGTTCGAGGATACGCAGTATTTT
CDR3: CASSSGGFEDTQYF

D: TRBD1
V: TRBV9
J: TRBJ1-1
size: few
DNA: TGTGCCAGCAGCGTAGGGGGACAGACGAACACTGAAGCTTTCTTT
CDR3: CASSVGGQTNTEAFF

D: TRBD2
V: TRBV5-6
J: TRBJ2-5
size: -
DNA: TGTGCCAGCAGCTTAAGAAGCGGGGGGTCTCAAGAGACCCAGTACTTC
CDR3: CASSLRSGGSQETQYF

D: -
V: TRBV5-4
J: TRBJ2-1
size: -
DNA: TGTGCCAGCAGCCGGCCGGCAGGGACTCCTCGGAATGAGCAGTTCTTC
CDR3: CASSRPAGTPRNEQFF

D: TRBD1
V: TRBV4-3
J: TRBJ1-2
size: -
DNA: TGCGCCAGCAGCCAAGAGATCCCCGGGACAGGGGGAATCTTAGTGGATGGCTACACCTTC
CDR3: CASSQEIPGTGGILVDGYTF

D: TRBD1
V: TRBV11-2
J: TRBJ1-2
size: -
DNA: TGTGCCAGCAGCTGGGGACAGGGCTATGGCTACACCTTC
CDR3: CASSWGQGYGYTF

D: TRBD2
V: TRBV5-4
J: TRBJ2-3
size: -
DNA: TGTGCCAGCAGTACGGGGGGGCTTGCTGCTAGCACAGATACGCAGTATTTT
CDR3: CASSTGGLAASTDTQYF

D: -
V: TRBV10-3
J: TRBJ2-7
size: -
DNA: TGTGCCATCAGTGAGTCTCCAGGTCCCTTCTACGAGCAGTACTTC
CDR3: CAISESPGPFYEQYF

D: TRBD2
V: TRBV5-1
J: TRBJ2-5
size: -
DNA: TGCGCCAGCGAATTAAGCGGGGGGTCGGAGACCCAGTACTTC
CDR3: CASELSGGSETQYF

D: TRBD1
V: TRBV6-4
J: TRBJ1-1
size: -
DNA: TGTGCCAGCAGTTTAGGACAGGGAACTGAAGCTTTCTTT
CDR3: CASSLGQGTEAFF

D: -
V: TRBV4-1
J: TRBJ1-1
size: -
DNA: TGCGCCAGCAGCCAAGCGGCGATGGGGGAGGTGTGGACTGAAGCTTTCTTT
CDR3: CASSQAAMGEVWTEAFF

D: TRBD1
V: TRBV6-5
J: TRBJ2-5
size: -
DNA: TGTGCCAGCAGTTGGACAGGACGGGCGAAGACCCAGTACTTC
CDR3: CASSWTGRAKTQYF

D: -
V: TRBV5-4
J: TRBJ1-2
size: -
DNA: TGTGCCAGCAGCTTACCTAGAGATGGCTACACCTTC
CDR3: CASSLPRDGYTF

D: -
V: TRBV4-3
J: TRBJ1-2
size: -
DNA: TGCGCCAGCAGCCAATATCTGGGGCGAGTGGATGGCTACACCTTC
CDR3: CASSQYLGRVDGYTF

D: TRBD1
V: TRBV5-1
J: TRBJ2-4
size: -
DNA: TGCGCCAGCAGCGATGGGACAGGTGGAAACATTCAGTACTTC
CDR3: CASSDGTGGNIQYF

D: -
V: TRBV5-1
J: TRBJ2-3
size: -
DNA: TGCGCCAGCAGCGCCCGGGTCAGCACAGATACGCAGTATTTT
CDR3: CASSARVSTDTQYF

D: TRBD1
V: TRBV5-1
J: TRBJ1-2
size: once
DNA: TGCGCCAGCAGCTTAAGGACAGGGGACCTCTCAAACTATGGCTACACCTTC
CDR3: CASSLRTGDLSNYGYTF

D: -
V: TRBV7-2
J: TRBJ2-7
size: -
DNA: TGTGCCAGCAGCTTCGGAGGACGCGGCTACGAGCAGTACTTC
CDR3: CASSFGGRGYEQYF

D: -
V: TRBV9
J: TRBJ1-1
size: -
DNA: TGTGCCAGCAGCGGGAGTCCATTGAGCCCTGAAGCTTTCTTT
CDR3: CASSGSPLSPEAFF

D: -
V: TRBV7-3
J: TRBJ2-1
size: -
DNA: TGTGCCAGCAGTTGGGGCCATTACAATGAGCAGTTCTTC
CDR3: CASSWGHYNEQFF

D: TRBD2
V: TRBV5-8
J: TRBJ2-6
size: -
DNA: TGTGCCAGCAGCTTCCACAGGACTAGCTCTGGGGCCAACGTCCTGACTTTC
CDR3: CASSFHRTSSGANVLTF

D: TRBD2
V: TRBV4-2
J: TRBJ2-3
size: -
DNA: TGTGCCAGCAGCCAAGTGGGTCTAGCGGGGTCAATTTATACGCAGTATTTT
CDR3: CASSQVGLAGSIYTQYF

D: -
V: TRBV6-1
J: TRBJ1-2
size: -
DNA: TGTGCCAGCAGTGAAGCGCTTCGACAGGGCTACACCTTC
CDR3: CASSEALRQGYTF

D: -
V: TRBV4-1
J: TRBJ2-7
size: -
DNA: TGCGCCAGCAGCCAAGAAAGCTACCTCTCCTACGAGCAGTACTTC
CDR3: CASSQESYLSYEQYF

D: -
V: TRBV7-3
J: TRBJ1-2
size: -
DNA: TGTGCCAGCAGCGCCACCCCGGGGGGCGCTGGGTCTGGCTACACCTTC
CDR3: CASSATPGGAGSGYTF

D: -
V: TRBV5-5
J: TRBJ2-5
size: -
DNA: TGTGCCAGCAGCGCTCGGACAGTCAACATAGAGACCCAGTACTTC
CDR3: CASSARTVNIETQYF

D: -
V: TRBV2
J: TRBJ1-5
size: -
DNA: TGTGCCAGCAGTGACGCCGGTCAGCCCCAGCATTTT
CDR3: CASSDAGQPQHF

D: -
V: TRBV6-6
J: TRBJ1-5
size: -
DNA: TGTGCCAGCAGTCCTCAGGGGCGCAATCAGCCCCAGCATTTT
CDR3: CASSPQGRNQPQHF

D: TRBD1
V: TRBV7-2
J: TRBJ1-1
size: -
DNA: TGTGCCAGCAGCCCCGCCACAGGGGTGGACACTGAAGCTTTCTTT
CDR3: CASSPATGVDTEAFF

D: -
V: TRBV4-1
J: TRBJ2-7
size: -
DNA: TGCGCCAGCACCAGGAGTCTTAGGGACATCACCTACGAGCAGTACTTC
CDR3: CASTRSLRDITYEQYF

D: TRBD2
V: TRBV9
J: TRBJ2-2
size: few
DNA: TGTGCCAGCAGCCTTTCTGGTAGCGGGGCCGACACCGGGGAGCTGTTTTTT
CDR3: CASSLSGSGADTGELFF

D: TRBD2
V: TRBV4-1
J: TRBJ2-3
size: -
DNA: TGCGCCAGCAGCGTTGGGAGGGCGCGGGGGAACACAGATACGCAGTATTTT
CDR3: CASSVGRARGNTDTQYF

D: -
V: TRBV5-1
J: TRBJ2-3
size: -
DNA: TGCGCCAGCAGCTTCACTTTGGGCACAGATACGCAGTATTTT
CDR3: CASSFTLGTDTQYF

D: -
V: TRBV29-1
J: TRBJ2-3
size: -
DNA: TGCAGCGTGGTAGTAGGCTCGCCCAGGGCAGATACGCAGTATTTT
CDR3: CSVVVGSPRADTQYF

D: -
V: TRBV6-1
J: TRBJ1-1
size: -
DNA: TGTGCCAGCAGCGCCGCTTACTTGAACACTGAAGCTTTCTTT
CDR3: CASSAAYLNTEAFF

D: -
V: TRBV6-5
J: TRBJ1-6
size: -
DNA: TGTGCCAGCAGTTTACTCGGGAATTCACCCCTCCACTTT
CDR3: CASSLLGNSPLHF

D: -
V: TRBV11-2
J: TRBJ2-7
size: -
DNA: TGTGCCAGCAGCTTAGTATACGAGCAGTACTTC
CDR3: CASSLVYEQYF

D: -
V: TRBV7-3
J: TRBJ1-6
size: -
DNA: TGTGCCAGCAGCCAGGACACTTATAATTCACCCCTCCACTTT
CDR3: CASSQDTYNSPLHF

D: TRBD1
V: TRBV25-1
J: TRBJ1-3
size: -
DNA: TGTGCCAGCAGTGGGACAGGGTATGGGGTAGACACCATATATTTT
CDR3: CASSGTGYGVDTIYF